The next 5 T cell receptor beta chains were all read from a single sample in a study of cytomegalovirus exposure and HLA in healthy donors. PCR used 60 Vbeta primers and 13 Jbeta primers. Profiled with immunoSEQ multiplex PCR; TCRdb holds only in-frame clones, not every one. The table lists 130,000 or so clones, about 70% of them singletons, with less than 2.5% in the top ten. The sample was PBMCs. These receptors all come from a woman in her thirties or forties in good health and CMV-seropositive.

CDR3: CASSLGGQRTYEQYF. The CDR3 bases are TGTGCCAGCAGCTTAGGAGGACAGCGAACCTACGAGCAGTACTTC. The rearrangement joins TRBV11-2 to TRBJ2-7; weak D call: TRBD1 (6 bases). Germline CDR1 reads SGHAT; CDR2 reads FQNNGV. This CDR3 contains 15 residues. V lost 1 base and J 2 bases, leaving 12 bases between the germline ends.

This clone was detected once. This sequence joins TRBV28 and TRBJ1-2; possible D gene TRBD1, 6 bases. This CDR3 spans 13 amino acids. Germline values: CDR1 MDHEN, CDR2 SYDVKM. Trimming shortened V by 6 bases and J by 6 bases, and 14 bases separated the two germline ends. CDR3: CASSSGDLDGYTF. The DNA of the CDR3 is TGTGCCAGCAGCTCAGGGGATTTGGATGGCTACACCTTC.

V gene TRBV4-1 combines with J gene TRBJ2-5; D may be TRBD2 (6 bases). Germline-derived CDR1 and CDR2 are MGHRA and YSYEKL. The V gene lost 0 bases and the J gene lost 5 bases, with 16 bases spanning the gap. The CDR3 consists of 16 residues. CDR3 in DNA: TGCGCCAGCAGCCAAGATCCCGTCGGGAGTTGGGAGACCCAGTACTTC. This encodes CASSQDPVGSWETQYF.

V and J are TRBV7-2 and TRBJ2-3; the match to TRBD1 covers 7 bases. The CDR3 spans 16 residues. V dropped 1 base and J dropped 3; count of bases not matched to a gene: 7. From germline, CDR1 is SGHTA and CDR2 FQGNSA. The CDR3 loop reads CASSLERQGRTDTQYF. DNA of the CDR3: TGTGCCAGCAGCTTAGAGCGACAGGGTAGGACAGATACGCAGTATTTT. Looking up the rest from reference TRBV7-2 and TRBJ2-3 gives the full variable domain: GAGVSQSPSNKVTEKGKDVELRCDPISGHTALYWYRQSLGQGLEFLIYFQGNSAPDKSGLPSDRFSAERTGGSVSTLTIQRTQQEDSAVYLCASSLERQGRTDTQYFGPGTRLTVL.

This clone was found once. This chain links TRBV19 with TRBJ2-7; 7 positions match TRBD1. V gave up 6 bases and J gave up 2 bases; unmatched junction bases: 10. In germline, CDR1 is LNHDA, CDR2 SQIVND (reference sequence). CDR3 length equals 15 residues. The CDR3 sequence: CASRRGQRETYEQYF. In nucleotides, the CDR3 is TGTGCCAGTAGACGGGGACAGAGAGAAACCTACGAGCAGTACTTC.